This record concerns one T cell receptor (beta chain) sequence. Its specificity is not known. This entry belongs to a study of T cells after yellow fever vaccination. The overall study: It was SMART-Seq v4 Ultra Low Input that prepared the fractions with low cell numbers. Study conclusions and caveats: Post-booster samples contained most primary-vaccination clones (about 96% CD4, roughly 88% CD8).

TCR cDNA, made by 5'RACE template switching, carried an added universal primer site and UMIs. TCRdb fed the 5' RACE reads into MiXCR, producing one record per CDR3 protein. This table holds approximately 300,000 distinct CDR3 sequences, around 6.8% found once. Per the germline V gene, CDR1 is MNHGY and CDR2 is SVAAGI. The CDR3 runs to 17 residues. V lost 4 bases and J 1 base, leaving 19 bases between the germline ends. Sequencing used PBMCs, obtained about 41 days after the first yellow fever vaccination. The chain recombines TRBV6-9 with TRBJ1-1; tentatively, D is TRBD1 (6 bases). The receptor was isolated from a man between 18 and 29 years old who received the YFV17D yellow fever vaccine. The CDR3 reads CASSFNRVVERNTEAFF. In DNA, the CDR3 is TGTGCCAGCAGTTTTAACAGGGTTGTTGAAAGGAACACTGAAGCTTTCTTT.